Listed below are T cell receptor beta chains from one sample, sequenced in a study of shared T cell receptors in the human thymus. Some clones are missing from TCRdb's copy, which holds only in-frame ones; the method was immunoSEQ multiplex PCR. This sample has about 660,000 clones, with around nine tenths found just once. In addition, the sample was reused for a study of human thymus T cells.

The sequencing input was thymocytes. The receptors come from a boy younger than two with a congenital heart defect. Both conserved end residues are part of each CDR3. The D gene is left open where the match is weak. Clone size is shown for a subset of rows, as once, few, many or a class of expanded clone.

V gene	J gene	clone size	D gene	CDR3 protein	CDR3 DNA
TRBV30	TRBJ2-7	-	-	CAWRAGQAPYEQYF	TGTGCCTGGAGGGCGGGTCAGGCTCCCTACGAGCAGTACTTC
TRBV5-4	TRBJ2-7	few	TRBD1	CASSLAPRGQGEAYEQYF	TGTGCCAGCAGCTTGGCCCCTAGAGGACAGGGGGAGGCCTACGAGCAGTACTTC
TRBV5-1	TRBJ2-7	-	TRBD2	CASSQGAGLAYKYF	TGCGCCAGCAGCCAGGGGGCGGGACTAGCGTACAAGTACTTC
TRBV13	TRBJ2-2	-	-	CASSLYGTGELFF	TGTGCCAGCAGCTTATACGGCACCGGGGAGCTGTTTTTT
TRBV5-1	TRBJ1-5	-	-	CASSPRAGINQPQHF	TGCGCCAGCAGCCCAAGGGCAGGGATCAATCAGCCCCAGCATTTT
TRBV27	TRBJ2-7	-	-	CASSGYDSSYEQYF	TGTGCCAGCAGCGGGTATGACAGTTCCTACGAGCAGTACTTC
TRBV5-4	TRBJ2-2	-	TRBD2	CASSPVAGASGELFF	TGTGCCAGCAGCCCCGTAGCGGGAGCGTCCGGGGAGCTGTTTTTT
TRBV7-9	TRBJ1-2	-	-	CASSPRTVIYGYTF	TGTGCCAGCAGCCCTAGGACAGTGATCTATGGCTACACCTTC
TRBV25-1	TRBJ2-3	-	TRBD1	CASSEYAGTGITDTQYF	TGTGCCAGCAGTGAATACGCCGGGACAGGGATCACAGATACGCAGTATTTT
TRBV25-1	TRBJ2-3	-	-	CASSGRDTQYF	TGTGCCAGCAGTGGTAGAGATACGCAGTATTTT
TRBV28	TRBJ2-3	-	TRBD2	CASSRTSGGGDTQYF	TGTGCCAGCAGTCGGACTAGCGGAGGGGGAGATACGCAGTATTTT
TRBV11-3	TRBJ2-7	-	TRBD2	CATTSLADAYEQYF	TGTGCCACCACAAGCCTAGCGGACGCCTACGAGCAGTACTTC
TRBV11-2	TRBJ2-7	-	-	CASSLRGTFSYEQYF	TGTGCCAGCAGCTTAAGGGGGACATTTTCCTACGAGCAGTACTTC
TRBV19	TRBJ2-7	-	TRBD1	CASSIPGQGGYEQYF	TGTGCCAGTAGCATACCGGGACAGGGAGGCTACGAGCAGTACTTC
TRBV6-1	TRBJ2-7	-	-	CASRGQEGVYEQYF	TGTGCCAGCAGAGGACAGGAGGGGGTGTACGAGCAGTACTTC
TRBV5-1	TRBJ2-7	-	TRBD1	CASSLPLGGTGPYEQYF	TGCGCCAGCAGCTTGCCCCTCGGCGGGACAGGGCCCTACGAGCAGTACTTC
TRBV2	TRBJ2-5	-	-	CASSEKGEGEETQYF	TGTGCCAGCAGTGAAAAGGGCGAGGGGGAAGAGACCCAGTACTTC
TRBV27	TRBJ2-3	-	TRBD2	CAATSGGTQYF	TGTGCCGCGACCTCGGGGGGTACGCAGTATTTT
TRBV27	TRBJ2-6	-	-	CASSPNSGANVLTF	TGTGCCAGCAGCCCCAACTCTGGGGCCAACGTCCTGACTTTC
TRBV5-3	TRBJ1-1	-	TRBD1	CARSRGQGNTEAFF	TGTGCCAGAAGCAGGGGACAGGGTAACACTGAAGCTTTCTTT
TRBV5-8	TRBJ2-1	-	-	CASSLVPGVNEQFF	TGTGCCAGCAGCTTGGTCCCAGGGGTTAATGAGCAGTTCTTC
TRBV27	TRBJ1-5	-	TRBD1	CASSRGDRGAPNQPQHF	TGTGCCAGCAGTCGAGGGGACAGGGGGGCACCCAATCAGCCCCAGCATTTT
TRBV10-2	TRBJ2-1	-	TRBD2	CASSERGLAGGTTYNEQFF	TGCGCCAGCAGTGAGAGGGGACTAGCGGGAGGCACTACCTACAATGAGCAGTTCTTC
TRBV4-3	TRBJ1-1	-	-	CASSQESYGGPGAFF	TGCGCCAGCAGCCAAGAGAGTTACGGGGGACCGGGCGCTTTCTTT
TRBV27	TRBJ2-1	-	TRBD2	CASSSGTSVDNEQFF	TGTGCCAGCAGCTCCGGGACTAGCGTAGACAATGAGCAGTTCTTC
TRBV7-2	TRBJ1-1	-	-	CASSLGQEALF	TGTGCCAGCAGCTTAGGACAGGAAGCTCTCTTT
TRBV19	TRBJ1-2	-	TRBD1	CASSRQGRGYGYTF	TGTGCCAGTAGCAGACAGGGACGGGGCTATGGCTACACCTTC
TRBV29-1	TRBJ2-1	once	TRBD1	CSAFLTGGALFF	TGCAGCGCCTTCCTGACAGGGGGCGCTCTGTTCTTC
TRBV11-1	TRBJ2-1	-	-	CASSLTAPPLRSEQFF	TGTGCCAGCAGCTTAACCGCTCCACCCCTGCGGAGTGAGCAGTTCTTC
TRBV6-1	TRBJ1-4	-	TRBD1	CASRDRDRTNEKLFF	TGTGCCAGCCGAGACAGGGACAGAACTAATGAAAAACTGTTTTTT
TRBV4-2	TRBJ2-3	-	TRBD2	CASSQEKIAGTSTDTQYF	TGTGCCAGCAGCCAAGAAAAAATAGCGGGAACTAGCACAGATACGCAGTATTTT
TRBV10-3	TRBJ2-7	-	TRBD1	CAISDFLPGQGKIFLSEQYF	TGTGCCATCAGTGACTTCCTCCCGGGACAGGGAAAGATCTTTCTAAGCGAGCAGTACTTC
TRBV7-9	TRBJ1-3	-	-	CASSLVENTIYF	TGTGCCAGCAGCTTAGTGGAGAACACCATATATTTT
TRBV7-9	TRBJ2-5	-	-	CASSETPEEPQYF	TGTGCCAGCAGCGAGACCCCGGAGGAGCCCCAGTACTTC
TRBV5-6	TRBJ2-5	-	TRBD2	CASSLEGVAGGGETQYF	TGTGCCAGCAGCTTGGAGGGGGTGGCGGGAGGAGGAGAGACCCAGTACTTC
TRBV6-6	TRBJ1-5	-	-	CASSYAAPPNNQPQHF	TGTGCCAGCAGTTACGCGGCTCCCCCAAACAATCAGCCCCAGCATTTT
TRBV27	TRBJ1-5	-	-	CASSFRGEQPQHF	TGTGCCAGCAGTTTCCGGGGGGAACAGCCCCAGCATTTT
TRBV29-1	TRBJ2-5	-	-	CSVLQGGETQYF	TGCAGCGTCCTACAGGGTGGAGAGACCCAGTACTTC
TRBV27	TRBJ1-4	-	-	CASSLGQTEKLFF	TGTGCCAGCAGTTTAGGGCAGACTGAAAAACTGTTTTTT
TRBV7-8	TRBJ2-7	-	-	CASSFPRLSYEQYF	TGTGCCAGCAGCTTCCCCAGGCTCTCCTACGAGCAGTACTTC
TRBV6-6	TRBJ2-7	-	-	CASSSGSGGAYEQYF	TGTGCCAGCAGTTCGGGGAGCGGAGGGGCCTACGAGCAGTACTTC
TRBV28	TRBJ2-1	-	TRBD1	CASRPSGGLYNEQFF	TGTGCCAGCAGGCCTTCAGGGGGCCTCTACAATGAGCAGTTCTTC
TRBV9	TRBJ2-7	-	TRBD1	CASSPTGTGAHEQYF	TGTGCCAGCAGCCCGACCGGGACAGGGGCCCACGAGCAGTACTTC
TRBV14	TRBJ2-7	-	-	CASSQATRYGGSYEQYF	TGTGCCAGCAGCCAAGCCACCAGATACGGGGGATCCTACGAGCAGTACTTC
TRBV6-6	TRBJ2-3	-	-	CASLGADRGTDTQYF	TGTGCCAGCCTGGGGGCGGACCGGGGCACAGATACGCAGTATTTT
TRBV10-3	TRBJ2-1	-	-	CAISTPNEGSSYNEQFF	TGTGCCATCAGTACCCCTAACGAGGGAAGCTCCTACAATGAGCAGTTCTTC
TRBV29-1	TRBJ2-1	-	-	CSVELNEQFF	TGCAGCGTTGAGCTAAATGAGCAGTTCTTC
TRBV28	TRBJ1-4	once	-	CASREGIGTLANEKLFF	TGTGCCAGCAGGGAGGGGATCGGGACCTTAGCTAATGAAAAACTGTTTTTT
TRBV2	TRBJ2-3	-	TRBD2	CASLAVAGRYF	TGTGCCAGCCTCGCAGTAGCGGGAAGGTATTTT
TRBV29-1	TRBJ2-1	-	-	CSAPGTSSYNEQFF	TGCAGCGCCCCCGGGACATCATCCTACAATGAGCAGTTCTTC
TRBV27	TRBJ1-2	-	-	CASSFDRQNYGYTF	TGTGCCAGCAGTTTTGACAGGCAAAACTATGGCTACACCTTC
TRBV10-2	TRBJ2-1	-	TRBD2	CASSECGSGRGAYNEQFF	TGCGCCAGCAGTGAGTGTGGTAGCGGGAGGGGCGCCTACAATGAGCAGTTCTTC
TRBV6-4	TRBJ1-2	-	-	CASRPEGGLYGYTF	TGTGCCAGCAGGCCCGAGGGGGGGCTGTATGGCTACACCTTC